One sample yielded the 31 T cell receptor beta chains listed below, sequenced in a study of Ad26.COV2.S vaccination and SARS-CoV-2 variants. The assay was immunoSEQ multiplex PCR, and TCRdb's table has in-frame clones only and misses some. This table has 350,000 to 500,000 clones, roughly nine tenths appearing once. The treatment: around 19 received Ad26.COV2.S at low or high dose, single or two shots; about 5 received placebo; per-sample allocation not given. Day 63 after the first injection of vaccine or placebo was the sampling time. The material sequenced was peripheral blood, taken in a trial of Ad26.COV2.S vaccine versus placebo. These TCRs come from a person between 18 and 65 years old who received the Ad26.COV2.S COVID-19 vaccine or a placebo.

CDR3 sequence: CASSSPGQSYEQYF. DNA of the CDR3: TGTGCCAGCAGCTCTCCGGGACAATCCTACGAGCAGTACTTC. V is TRBV5-4 and J is TRBJ2-7; possibly TRBD1 for D (6 bases). The CDR3 covers 14 residues. With 3 bases removed from V and 1 base from J, the gap between germline ends came to 11 bases. Germline V lookup: CDR1 SGHNT, CDR2 YYREEE (reference sequence).

The CDR3 DNA reads TGTGCCAGCAGCCCCTGGACGGGGGTACTCTACGAGCAGTACTTC. It translates to CASSPWTGVLYEQYF. This chain connects TRBV21-1 to TRBJ2-7; the D call TRBD2 from the table was never checked on the DNA. TRBV21-1 is reported as a pseudogene. The CDR3 is 15 residues long.

V is TRBV7-6 and J is TRBJ2-7; unclear D gene. The CDR3 runs 16 residues. The V gene's germline CDR1 is SGHVS and CDR2 FNYEAQ. V was cut by 5 bases and J by 2 bases, with 19 bases left in between. CDR3 bases: TGTGCCAGCAGCCCCCTGGGAACAACGAAACCCTACGAGCAGTACTTC. Its translation: CASSPLGTTKPYEQYF.

The chain has TRBV5-4 and TRBJ2-7; TRBD1 agrees at 9 bases. Trimming cost V 5 bases and J 6 bases; bases outside gene matches: 12. Germline lookup yields CDR1 SGHNT and CDR2 YYREEE (reference sequence). This CDR3 contains 15 residues. The CDR3: CASSLTGTGLFEQYF. For the CDR3, the DNA is TGTGCCAGCAGTTTGACCGGGACAGGGCTTTTCGAGCAGTACTTC.

This chain connects TRBV2 to TRBJ2-5; D is ambiguous. This CDR3 has 15 residues. Trimming left V 6 bases short and J 5 bases short, with 19 bases between. The germline V gene encodes CDR1 SNHLY and CDR2 FYNNEI. The CDR3 loop is CASSTPRVAAETQYF. DNA of the CDR3: TGTGCCAGCAGCACCCCTAGGGTAGCCGCGGAGACCCAGTACTTC.

The rearrangement links TRBV2 to TRBJ2-1, with a weak D call TRBD1 (5 bases). The V gene's germline CDR1 is SNHLY and CDR2 FYNNEI. This CDR3 comprises 15 residues. The V and J ends lost 1 base and 1 base respectively, with 8 bases between them. Here the CDR3 reads CASSEVQGSYNEQFF. DNA for the CDR3: TGTGCCAGCAGTGAAGTGCAGGGATCCTACAATGAGCAGTTCTTC.

Comment on this clone: Different DNA sequences within this sample yield the same CDR3. This chain joins TRBV19 and TRBJ1-6; D uncertain. Germline CDR1 reads LNHDA; CDR2 reads SQIVND (reference sequence). The V end was cut by 3 bases, the J end by 6 bases, with 9 bases between. CDR3 length: 14 amino acids. In nucleotides, the CDR3 is TGTGCCAGTAGTATCGACCGGGGTAATTCACCCCTCCACTTT. As protein: CASSIDRGNSPLHF.

The V call is TRBV19, the J call TRBJ2-7, with D perhaps TRBD2 (7 bases). The CDR3 is 14 amino acids. V was shortened by 6 bases and J by 7 bases, with 19 bases between the two germline ends. Per the germline V gene, CDR1 is LNHDA and CDR2 is SQIVND (reference sequence). The CDR3 nucleotides read TGTGCCAGTAGCCGAGGGGGAGGGCTCCGGGAGCAGTACTTC. It specifies CASSRGGGLREQYF. The whole variable domain, filled in from reference TRBV19 and TRBJ2-7, reads DGGITQSPKYLFRKEGQNVTLSCEQNLNHDAMYWYRQDPGQGLRLIYYSQIVNDFQKGDIAEGYSVSREKKESFPLTVTSAQKNPTAFYLCASSRGGGLREQYFGPGTRLTVT.

The chain carries TRBV6-5 and TRBJ2-2, with D tentatively TRBD1 (5 bases). Trimming left V 7 bases short and J 3 bases short, with 15 bases between. The CDR3 has 15 amino acids. From germline, CDR1 is MNHEY and CDR2 SVGAGI. The CDR3 DNA reads as TGTGCCAGCACCCCCTTGCAGGGCGACACCGGGGAGCTGTTTTTT. It is translated as CASTPLQGDTGELFF.

This clone came up a few times. The chain employs TRBV5-5 and TRBJ2-7; possible D gene TRBD2, 5 bases. Germline loops: CDR1 SGHKS, CDR2 YYEKEE (reference sequence). The CDR3 has 16 residues. Trimming removed 0 bases from V and 0 bases from J, with 13 bases in between. Here the CDR3 DNA reads TGTGCCAGCAGCTTGGGCGGTGGAGGCATCTCCTACGAGCAGTACTTC. It translates to CASSLGGGGISYEQYF.

This rearrangement joins TRBV5-4 to TRBJ1-4; D remains ambiguous. Per germline, CDR1 SGHNT and CDR2 YYREEE (reference sequence). Trimming shortened V by 1 base and J by 1 base, and 8 bases separated the two germline ends. This CDR3 is built from 15 residues. CDR3 sequence (DNA): TGTGCCAGCAGCTTGAGTAAGGGAACTAATGAAAAACTGTTTTTT. It encodes CASSLSKGTNEKLFF.

This clone appeared a single time. The rearrangement links TRBV20-1 to TRBJ2-1; D is undetermined. The CDR3 is made up of 11 amino acids. V lost 3 bases, J lost 5 bases, and 5 bases lay in between. Germline lookup yields CDR1 DFQATT and CDR2 SNEGSKA (reference sequence). The CDR3 here is CSASDNNEQFF. CDR3 DNA: TGCAGTGCTAGTGACAACAATGAGCAGTTCTTC.

This clone was recorded a few times. The chain couples TRBV9 to TRBJ1-5; possibly TRBD1 for D (5 bases). CDR3 length equals 15 residues. V was clipped by 1 base and J by 5 bases, with 13 bases between them. Germline CDR1 is SGDLS and CDR2 is YYNGEE. The DNA for the CDR3 is TGTGCCAGCAGCGTAACGGGGCTTCTCGATCAGCCCCAGCATTTT. Translation gives CASSVTGLLDQPQHF.

This chain connects TRBV4-1 to TRBJ1-1; TRBD1 might be the D (6 bases). Germline values: CDR1 MGHRA, CDR2 YSYEKL. The CDR3 sequence is 15 residues long. V lost 6 bases, J lost 1 base, and 15 bases lay in between. For the CDR3, the DNA is TGCGCCAGCAGTCAAATATCGGACAGGAACACTGAAGCTTTCTTT. Protein product: CASSQISDRNTEAFF.

The chain links TRBV12-3 or TRBV12-4 to TRBJ1-2; D unresolved. The CDR3 is made up of 13 amino acids. V was pared by 7 bases and J by 8 bases, with 17 bases between. The CDR3 spells CASTPTGSLGYTF. The DNA of the CDR3 is TGTGCCAGCACCCCAACGGGCTCCTTGGGCTACACCTTC.

This clone appeared a single time. The chain uses TRBV30 and TRBJ1-2, with unresolved D. Germline loops: CDR1 GTSNPN, CDR2 SVGIG (reference sequence). The V end was cut by 0 bases, the J end by 4 bases, with 18 bases between. The CDR3 sequence is 16 residues long. The CDR3 region has the DNA TGTGCCTGGAGTGTAGAAATCGGCAGACCCCCCTATGGCTACACCTTC. Translation gives CAWSVEIGRPPYGYTF.

In DNA form, the CDR3 reads TGTGCCAGCAGCTTGGGGACCAGCGCCCTAGGGGAGCAGTACGTC. This codes for CASSLGTSALGEQYV. The chain uses TRBV5-6 and TRBJ2-7, with no clear D. V was trimmed by 0 bases and J by 7 bases, leaving 17 bases between them. CDR1 is SGHDT, CDR2 YYEEEE, per germline. CDR3 length: 15 residues.

Only one count was recorded for this clone. This chain joins TRBV19 and TRBJ2-1, with a possible D match to TRBD1 (5 bases). The CDR3 has 16 residues. The V gene's germline CDR1 is LNHDA and CDR2 SQIVND (reference sequence). The V end lost 3 bases, the J end lost 2 bases, and 14 bases lay between the germline ends. The DNA for the CDR3 is TGTGCCAGTAGTATGGTTACACAGGTGCCCTACAATGAGCAGTTCTTC. Its translation: CASSMVTQVPYNEQFF.

The V gene is TRBV6-5, the J gene TRBJ2-3; maybe TRBD1 (7 bases). Per the germline V gene, CDR1 is MNHEY and CDR2 is SVGAGI. V lost 5 bases and J lost 5, with 11 bases in between. There are 13 residues in the CDR3. CDR3 sequence: CASSIQGGDTQYF. CDR3 sequence (DNA): TGTGCCAGCAGTATCCAGGGGGGAGATACGCAGTATTTT.

The chain combines TRBV19 with TRBJ1-5, with 7 positions matching TRBD1. The J segment lost 6 bases and the V segment lost 7 bases, leaving 9 bases of the junction unmatched. The germline gives CDR1 LNHDA, CDR2 SQIVND (reference sequence). The CDR3 totals 14 residues. The CDR3 DNA reads as TGTGCCAGTAATCTTGACAGGGACGGTCAGCCCCAGCATTTT. The encoded protein is CASNLDRDGQPQHF.

The gene calls are TRBV9 and TRBJ2-3; the D is unclear. The CDR3 has 18 residues. Trimming stripped 0 bases from V and 0 bases from J, with 17 bases between. The germline CDR1 and CDR2 sequences are SGDLS and YYNGEE. CDR3 in amino acids: CASSVGLGRSYSTDTQYF. CDR3 in DNA: TGTGCCAGCAGCGTAGGCCTCGGTAGATCGTATAGCACAGATACGCAGTATTTT.

This sequence joins TRBV5-1 and TRBJ2-3; D is unresolved. The CDR3 consists of 16 residues. Germline CDR1 and CDR2: SGHRS and YFSETQ. Trimming shortened V by 6 bases and J by 2 bases, and 19 bases separated the two germline ends. The CDR3 reads CASTIARRGTTDTQYF. The CDR3, as DNA: TGCGCCAGCACCATAGCCCGACGAGGAACCACAGATACGCAGTATTTT.

The chain uses TRBV27 and TRBJ1-1, with no clear D. This CDR3 spans 16 amino acids. Germline values: CDR1 MNHEY, CDR2 SMNVEV (reference sequence). V shed 5 bases and J shed 4 bases, with 20 bases lying between them. The chain's CDR3 is CASSPQAWTVVTEAFF. CDR3 in DNA: TGTGCCAGCAGTCCGCAGGCGTGGACCGTTGTCACTGAAGCTTTCTTT.

The V and J genes are TRBV5-4 and TRBJ1-2; 7 bases agree with TRBD1. V lost 9 bases, J lost 6 bases, and 8 bases stayed unmatched. Germline values: CDR1 SGHNT, CDR2 YYREEE (reference sequence). This CDR3 contains 12 residues. The CDR3 DNA is TGTGCCATAGCTATCGACAGGGATGGCTACACCTTC. Translation: CAIAIDRDGYTF.

V gene TRBV6-5 combines with J gene TRBJ2-1, with 9 bases lining up with TRBD1. CDR1 and CDR2 (germline): MNHEY, SVGAGI. The CDR3 has 15 residues. Trimming cost V 4 bases and J 3 bases; bases outside gene matches: 4. The CDR3 reads CASSWGQGVYNEQFF. CDR3 nucleotide sequence: TGTGCCAGCAGTTGGGGACAGGGCGTCTACAATGAGCAGTTCTTC.

Worth noting for this clone: Relative to the germline gene, one junction end is altered; a read error may explain this. At the DNA level, this CDR3 is encoded by other sequences in the same sample as well. The chain employs TRBV5-1 and TRBJ1-3; D unclear. Germline V gives CDR1 SGHRS, CDR2 YFSETQ. The CDR3 sequence is 14 residues long. Here the CDR3 reads CASSLVSSGNTIYF. The CDR3 DNA follows: TGCGCCAGCAGTTTGGTGTCTTCTGGAAACACCATATATTTT.

V gene TRBV28 combines with J gene TRBJ1-2; 7 bases fit TRBD1. CDR1 is MDHEN, CDR2 SYDVKM, per germline. The CDR3 covers 15 residues. Trimming removed 7 bases from V and 4 bases from J; junction bases left unmatched: 12. The CDR3 nucleotides read TGTGCCAGCACTCACGGGACCAGGGGGGGCTATGGCTACACCTTC. Amino acid sequence: CASTHGTRGGYGYTF.

The chain combines TRBV5-4 with TRBJ1-2; D call uncertain. The CDR3 runs 15 residues. The germline V and J ends were trimmed by 0 bases and 0 bases, with 9 bases remaining between them. The germline V gene encodes CDR1 SGHNT and CDR2 YYREEE (reference sequence). This CDR3 is CASSLAFSSNYGYTF. The CDR3 bases are TGTGCCAGCAGCTTGGCTTTCAGCTCTAACTATGGCTACACCTTC. The complete variable domain, with remaining parts taken from reference TRBV5-4 and TRBJ1-2, reads ETGVTQSPTHLIKTRGQQVTLRCSSQSGHNTVSWYQQALGQGPQFIFQYYREEENGRGNFPPRFSGLQFPNYSSELNVNALELDDSALYLCASSLAFSSNYGYTFGSGTRLTVV.

The chain employs TRBV6-5 and TRBJ2-1; D is ambiguous. Germline values: CDR1 MNHEY, CDR2 SVGAGI. The CDR3 length is 12 residues. V was shortened by 2 bases and J by 4 bases, with 3 bases between the two germline ends. CDR3 bases: TGTGCCAGCAGTTACGGGTACAATGAGCAGTTCTTC. Protein: CASSYGYNEQFF.

The V and J genes are TRBV19 and TRBJ2-3, with D unresolved. The CDR3 sequence is 14 residues long. Germline V gene lookup returns CDR1 LNHDA and CDR2 SQIVND (reference sequence). Deletions cut 9 bases from V and 2 bases from J, with 15 bases between. CDR3 loop: CASARPPATDTQYF. The DNA of the CDR3 is TGTGCCAGCGCCCGGCCTCCTGCCACAGATACGCAGTATTTT.

The chain employs TRBV29-1 and TRBJ1-2, with a weak D call TRBD1 (6 bases). CDR3 length equals 14 residues. V lost 2 bases to trimming and J lost 7 bases, with 17 bases between them. CDR1 is SQVTM and CDR2 is ANQGSEA in the germline V gene. CDR3 sequence (DNA): TGCAGCGTTGAACGGTTGGGGGGCGTGAGTGGCTACACCTTC. Protein product: CSVERLGGVSGYTF.